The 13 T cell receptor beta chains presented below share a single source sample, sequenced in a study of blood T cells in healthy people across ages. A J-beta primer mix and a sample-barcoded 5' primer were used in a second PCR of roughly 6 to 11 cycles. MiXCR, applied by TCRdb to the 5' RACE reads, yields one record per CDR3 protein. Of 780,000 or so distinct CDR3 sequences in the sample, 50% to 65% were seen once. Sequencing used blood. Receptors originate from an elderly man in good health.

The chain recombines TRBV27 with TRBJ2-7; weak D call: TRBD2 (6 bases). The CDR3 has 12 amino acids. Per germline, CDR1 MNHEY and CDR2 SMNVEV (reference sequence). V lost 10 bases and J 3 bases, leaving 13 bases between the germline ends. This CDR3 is CATRGSYYEQYF. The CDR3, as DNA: TGTGCCACCCGGGGGAGCTACTACGAGCAGTACTTC.

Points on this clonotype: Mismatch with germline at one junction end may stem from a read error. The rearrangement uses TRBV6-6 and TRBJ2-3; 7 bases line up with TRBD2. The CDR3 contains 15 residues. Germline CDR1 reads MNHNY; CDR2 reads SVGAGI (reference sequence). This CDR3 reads CANSQPGRELRYAYF. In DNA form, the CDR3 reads TGTGCCAACAGTCAACCGGGGCGGGAGCTCAGATACGCGTATTTT.

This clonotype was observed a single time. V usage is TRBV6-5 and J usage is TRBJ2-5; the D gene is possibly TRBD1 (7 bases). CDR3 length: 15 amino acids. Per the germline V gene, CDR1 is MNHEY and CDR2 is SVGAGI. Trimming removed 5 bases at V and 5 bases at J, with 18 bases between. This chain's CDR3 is CASSDFGGGWETQYF. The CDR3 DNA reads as TGTGCCAGCAGTGACTTTGGAGGGGGCTGGGAGACCCAGTACTTC.

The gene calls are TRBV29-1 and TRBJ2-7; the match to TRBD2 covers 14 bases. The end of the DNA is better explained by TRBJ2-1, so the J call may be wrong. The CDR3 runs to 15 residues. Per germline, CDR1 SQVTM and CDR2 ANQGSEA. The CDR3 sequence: CSVEVGTSGSCEQFF. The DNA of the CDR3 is TGCAGCGTTGAAGTGGGGACTAGCGGGAGCTGCGAGCAGTTCTTC.

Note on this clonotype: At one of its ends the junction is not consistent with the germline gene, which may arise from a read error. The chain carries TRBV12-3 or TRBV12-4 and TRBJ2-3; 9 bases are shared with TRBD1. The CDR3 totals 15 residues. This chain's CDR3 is CAGSYTGTGHRYAYF. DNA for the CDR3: TGTGCCGGCAGTTACACCGGGACAGGGCACAGATACGCGTATTTT.

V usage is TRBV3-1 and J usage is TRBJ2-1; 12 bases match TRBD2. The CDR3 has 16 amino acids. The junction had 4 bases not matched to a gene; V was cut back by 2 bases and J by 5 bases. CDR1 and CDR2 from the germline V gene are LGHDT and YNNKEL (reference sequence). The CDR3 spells CASSQTSGRLNNEQFF. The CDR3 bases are TGTGCCAGCAGCCAAACTAGCGGGAGGCTTAACAATGAGCAGTTCTTC.

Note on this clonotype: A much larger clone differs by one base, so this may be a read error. The CDR3 DNA reads TGTGCCAGCGGCTTAGTTTCCGGGGAGCTGTTTTTT. Translating gives CASGLVSGELFF. The chain recombines TRBV13 with TRBJ2-2, with unresolved D. The CDR3 totals 12 residues. Germline CDR1 reads PRHDT; CDR2 reads FYEKMQ (reference sequence).

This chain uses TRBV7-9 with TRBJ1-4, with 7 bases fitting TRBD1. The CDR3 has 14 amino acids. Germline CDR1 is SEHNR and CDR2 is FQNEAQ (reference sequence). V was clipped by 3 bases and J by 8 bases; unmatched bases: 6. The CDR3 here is CASSLRGLEEKLFF. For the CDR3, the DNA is TGTGCCAGCAGCTTGAGGGGGCTTGAGGAAAAACTGTTTTTT.

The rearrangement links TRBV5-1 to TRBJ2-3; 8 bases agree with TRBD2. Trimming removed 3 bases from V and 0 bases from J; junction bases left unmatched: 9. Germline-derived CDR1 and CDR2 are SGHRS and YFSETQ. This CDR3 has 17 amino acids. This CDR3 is CASSWALTSGSTDTQYF. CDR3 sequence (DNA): TGCGCCAGCAGCTGGGCCCTTACTAGCGGCAGCACAGATACGCAGTATTTT.

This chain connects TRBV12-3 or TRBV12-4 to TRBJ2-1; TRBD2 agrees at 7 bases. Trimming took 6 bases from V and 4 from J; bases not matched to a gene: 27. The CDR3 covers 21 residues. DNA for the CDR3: TGTGCCAGCAGCTCTTCGGGGAGGGGAATTTCCAGGGCCCGGGGATACAATGAGCAGTTCTTC. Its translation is CASSSSGRGISRARGYNEQFF.

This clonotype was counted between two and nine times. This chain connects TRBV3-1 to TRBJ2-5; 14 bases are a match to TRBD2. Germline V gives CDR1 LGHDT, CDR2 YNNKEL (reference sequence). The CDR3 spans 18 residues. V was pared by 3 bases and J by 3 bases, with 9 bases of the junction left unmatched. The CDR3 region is CASSQGPPGLAGEETQYF. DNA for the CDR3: TGTGCCAGCAGCCAGGGGCCTCCGGGACTAGCGGGAGAAGAGACCCAGTACTTC.

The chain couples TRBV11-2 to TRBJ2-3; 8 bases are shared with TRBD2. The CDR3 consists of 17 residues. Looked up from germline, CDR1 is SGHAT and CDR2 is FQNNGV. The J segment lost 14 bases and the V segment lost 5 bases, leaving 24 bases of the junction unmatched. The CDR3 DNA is TGTGCCAGCAGCCCCCTAGGTAGCGGGGAGGTAACCAGATACGCGTATTTT. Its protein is CASSPLGSGEVTRYAYF. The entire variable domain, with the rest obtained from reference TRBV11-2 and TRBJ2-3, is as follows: EAGVAQSPRYKIIEKRQSVAFWCNPISGHATLYWYQQILGQGPKLLIQFQNNGVVDDSQLPKDRFSAERLKGVDSTLKIQPAKLEDSAVYLCASSPLGSGEVTRYAYFGPGTRLTVL.

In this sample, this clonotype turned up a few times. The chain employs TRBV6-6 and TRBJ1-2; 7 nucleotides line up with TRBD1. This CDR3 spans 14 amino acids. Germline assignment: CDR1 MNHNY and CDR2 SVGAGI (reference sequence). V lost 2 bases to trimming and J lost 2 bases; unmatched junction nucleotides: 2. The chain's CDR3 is CASSYQTGNYGYTF. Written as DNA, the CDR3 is TGTGCCAGCAGTTACCAGACAGGGAACTATGGCTACACCTTC.